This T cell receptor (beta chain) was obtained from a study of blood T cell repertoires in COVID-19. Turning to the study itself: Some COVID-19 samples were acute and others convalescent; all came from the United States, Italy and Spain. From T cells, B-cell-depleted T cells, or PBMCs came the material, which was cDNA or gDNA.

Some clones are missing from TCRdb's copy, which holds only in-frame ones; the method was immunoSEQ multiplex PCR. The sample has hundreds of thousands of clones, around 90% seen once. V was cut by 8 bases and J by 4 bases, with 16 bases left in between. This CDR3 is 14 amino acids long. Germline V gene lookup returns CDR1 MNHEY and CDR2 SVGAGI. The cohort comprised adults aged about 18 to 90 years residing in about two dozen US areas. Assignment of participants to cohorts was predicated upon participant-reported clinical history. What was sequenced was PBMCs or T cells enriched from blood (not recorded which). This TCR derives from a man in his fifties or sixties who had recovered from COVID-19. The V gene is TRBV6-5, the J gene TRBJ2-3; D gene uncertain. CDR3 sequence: CASLEVFGPDTQYF. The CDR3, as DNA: TGTGCCAGCCTCGAAGTTTTTGGGCCAGATACGCAGTATTTT.